These 24 T cell receptor beta chains were all obtained from the same sample, sequenced in a study of Ad26.COV2.S vaccination and SARS-CoV-2 variants (dated by TCRdb to the early 2020s). In light of the paper, this sample's treatment or condition label describes: some 20 received Ad26.COV2.S at low or high dose, single or two shots; about 5 received placebo; per-sample allocation not given. For vaccine and placebo recipients, repertoires were sequenced using samples collected on day 63 after the first injection. Library preparation used the immunoSEQ multiplex PCR assay. The immuneACCESS repertoire file appears here via TCRdb, limited to in-frame rearrangements. These files lack a portion of the clones; in checked studies, under half of the deficit traces to unresolved V genes, and the cause of the others is not known. In this sample the table shows about 480,000 clones, roughly 87% of which occur a single time. Of the sample, around 13% is held by the ten largest clones.

The input for sequencing was peripheral blood, taken in a trial of Ad26.COV2.S vaccine versus placebo. The receptors stem from a person aged 18-60 years who received the Ad26.COV2.S COVID-19 vaccine or a placebo.

The V gene is TRBV7-9, the J gene TRBJ2-1; unclear D gene. Germline assignment: CDR1 SEHNR and CDR2 FQNEAQ (reference sequence). CDR3 length equals 15 residues. Trimming stripped 5 bases from V and 4 bases from J, with 15 bases between. The CDR3 here is CASSGETSPYNEQFF. As DNA, the CDR3 is TGTGCCAGCAGCGGAGAGACAAGCCCTTACAATGAGCAGTTCTTC.

The chain recombines TRBV10-3 with TRBJ2-2, with 11 nucleotides matching TRBD2. Germline CDR1 is ENHRY and CDR2 is SYGVKD. The CDR3 is 18 amino acids. V trimming: 5 bases; J trimming: 4 bases; junction bases outside the gene matches: 12. The CDR3 DNA reads TGTGCCATCAGTTCCCTTAGCGGGAGGGACGCAACCACCGGGGAGCTGTTTTTT. It encodes CAISSLSGRDATTGELFF.

The chain uses TRBV12-3 or TRBV12-4 and TRBJ2-1; 7 bases agree with TRBD2. Trimming cost V 8 bases and J 6 bases; bases outside gene matches: 7. The CDR3 is made up of 13 amino acids. The chain's CDR3 is CASFAGVGNEQFF. The DNA for the CDR3 is TGTGCCAGCTTTGCGGGAGTGGGCAATGAGCAGTTCTTC.

The V call is TRBV29-1, the J call TRBJ1-1; D unclear. Germline V lookup: CDR1 SQVTM, CDR2 ANQGSEA. V lost 6 bases, J lost 3 bases, and 17 bases lay in between. The CDR3 spans 14 residues. The CDR3 sequence: CSVLKGFLYTEAFF. CDR3 DNA: TGCAGCGTCTTGAAGGGCTTCCTATACACTGAAGCTTTCTTT.

The chain combines TRBV7-2 with TRBJ2-3; 7 bases fit TRBD2. V lost 2 bases and J lost 4; bases outside the gene matches: 6. The V gene's germline CDR1 is SGHTA and CDR2 FQGNSA. CDR3 length: 15 amino acids. In DNA form, the CDR3 reads TGTGCCAGCAGCTTATCGCGGGAGAGGTCAGATACGCAGTATTTT. Amino acids: CASSLSRERSDTQYF.

The V and J genes are TRBV29-1 and TRBJ2-2, with TRBD2 as a possible D gene (6 bases). The length of the CDR3 is 13 residues. Germline CDR1 reads SQVTM; CDR2 reads ANQGSEA. V lost 7 bases and J lost 6, with 15 bases in between. The CDR3 DNA is TGCAGCGCTGCCCAAACTAGCCCCGGGGAGCTGTTTTTT. Translating gives CSAAQTSPGELFF.

The chain uses TRBV27 and TRBJ1-5, with 7 bases that match TRBD1. The germline gives CDR1 MNHEY, CDR2 SMNVEV (reference sequence). This CDR3 region has 17 residues. V dropped 6 bases and J dropped 3; count of bases not matched to a gene: 14. In DNA form, the CDR3 reads TGTGCCAGCAGCCGTACTACAGGGGCAAGGGTCAATCAGCCCCAGCATTTT. Its protein is CASSRTTGARVNQPQHF.

This sequence joins TRBV5-4 and TRBJ2-2; no firm D call. This CDR3 has 16 residues. Germline V gene sequence: CDR1 SGHNT, CDR2 YYREEE (reference sequence). V gave up 3 bases and J gave up 1 base, with 13 bases separating them. The CDR3 sequence: CASSYPSAGNTGELFF. Written as DNA, the CDR3 is TGTGCCAGCAGCTATCCTTCGGCAGGGAACACCGGGGAGCTGTTTTTT.

The chain employs TRBV9 and TRBJ2-1; TRBD2 aligns across 10 bases. There are 19 residues in the CDR3. V gave up 3 bases and J gave up 2 bases; unmatched junction bases: 14. Germline values: CDR1 SGDLS, CDR2 YYNGEE. The CDR3 sequence: CASSGIGLAGASPYNEQFF. The CDR3 DNA is TGTGCCAGCAGCGGTATTGGGCTAGCGGGAGCAAGTCCCTACAATGAGCAGTTCTTC.

The V and J genes are TRBV3-1 (or the pseudogene TRBV3-2) and TRBJ2-6; 7 bases are shared with TRBD1. This CDR3 has 16 residues. CDR1 LGHDT and CDR2 YNNKEL come from the germline V gene (reference sequence). Trimming at V came to 2 bases and at J to 2 bases, leaving 3 bases not matched to a gene. The CDR3, as DNA: TGTGCCAGCAGCCAACCGCAGGGGGCTGGGGCCAACGTCCTGACTTTC. Residues: CASSQPQGAGANVLTF.

This chain connects TRBV5-4 to TRBJ2-6, with D hard to call. CDR3 size: 16 residues. Trimming took off 5 bases at V and 0 bases at J, with 12 bases between the two ends. The germline gives CDR1 SGHNT, CDR2 YYREEE (reference sequence). In DNA form, the CDR3 reads TGTGCCAGCAGTCAATCCGTTGGCTCTGGGGCCAACGTCCTGACTTTC. Protein product: CASSQSVGSGANVLTF.

This clone came up a few times. V and J are TRBV10-3 and TRBJ2-5, with TRBD2 matching 7 bases. J was trimmed by 4 bases and V by 6 bases; bases with no gene match: 5. The CDR3 loop spans 13 amino acids. Germline V gives CDR1 ENHRY, CDR2 SYGVKD. The CDR3 loop is CAIRGDYGETQYF. CDR3 sequence (DNA): TGTGCCATCAGGGGGGACTATGGAGAGACCCAGTACTTC.

The J gene is TRBJ1-4, the V gene TRBV5-1; perhaps TRBD1 as D (6 bases). The CDR3 loop spans 16 amino acids. In germline, CDR1 is SGHRS, CDR2 YFSETQ. V lost 4 bases to trimming and J lost 8 bases, with 21 bases between them. CDR3 in amino acids: CASSREPQGAREKLFF. CDR3 bases: TGCGCCAGCAGCAGGGAACCACAGGGTGCTAGGGAAAAACTGTTTTTT.

For the CDR3, the DNA is TGTGCCAGCAGCCATGCGGGGCAGGGCACTACCTACGAGCAGTACTTC. Translation gives CASSHAGQGTTYEQYF. The chain joins TRBV27 to TRBJ2-7; TRBD2 is a possible D gene (6 bases). The CDR3 length is 16 residues. V was pared by 6 bases and J by 2 bases, with 20 bases between. CDR1 and CDR2 from the germline V gene are MNHEY and SMNVEV (reference sequence).

The rearrangement links TRBV7-6 to TRBJ1-5; weak D call: TRBD1 (6 bases). V gave up 5 bases and J gave up 2 bases, with 13 bases separating them. The CDR3 has 15 residues. From germline, CDR1 is SGHVS and CDR2 FNYEAQ. CDR3 amino acids: CASSRGQLGNQPQHF. The CDR3 nucleotides read TGTGCCAGCAGCCGAGGACAGCTAGGCAATCAGCCCCAGCATTTT.

J is TRBJ2-7 and V is TRBV5-1; 8 nucleotides line up with TRBD2. Losses at the gene ends were 0 bases for V and 0 bases for J; bases not matched to a gene: 5. The CDR3 loop spans 16 amino acids. Germline V gene sequence: CDR1 SGHRS, CDR2 YFSETQ. Here the CDR3 reads CASSLETSGLSYEQYF. The DNA of the CDR3 is TGCGCCAGCAGCTTGGAAACTAGCGGACTCTCCTACGAGCAGTACTTC.

The rearrangement joins TRBV28 to TRBJ1-1; 12 bases are shared with TRBD1. The ends lost 3 bases at V and 1 base at J; junction bases unmatched: 6. Germline loops: CDR1 MDHEN, CDR2 SYDVKM. This CDR3 region has 17 residues. The CDR3 sequence: CASSFLGQGAPNTEAFF. CDR3 in DNA: TGTGCCAGCAGTTTTTTGGGACAGGGGGCCCCGAACACTGAAGCTTTCTTT.

This rearrangement joins TRBV11-2 to TRBJ2-2; TRBD1 matches 8 bases. V was pared by 2 bases and J by 7 bases, with 3 bases of the junction left unmatched. There are 14 residues in the CDR3. Germline CDR1 SGHAT, CDR2 FQNNGV. CDR3 coding DNA: TGTGCCAGCAGCTTAAAACAGGGGGGCGGGGAGCTGTTTTTT. It yields the protein CASSLKQGGGELFF.

The rearrangement links TRBV29-1 to TRBJ2-1; the D is unclear. V dropped 5 bases and J dropped 0 bases, with 8 bases sitting between them. The CDR3 has 13 residues. Germline CDR1 reads SQVTM; CDR2 reads ANQGSEA. The CDR3 DNA sequence: TGCAGCGTTATCACGCTCTCCTACAATGAGCAGTTCTTC. Amino acid sequence: CSVITLSYNEQFF.

The chain uses TRBV27 and TRBJ2-3; 8 bases agree with TRBD1. V trimming: 4 bases; J trimming: 6 bases; junction bases outside the gene matches: 6. Germline V gene lookup returns CDR1 MNHEY and CDR2 SMNVEV (reference sequence). The CDR3 runs 14 residues. The DNA for the CDR3 is TGTGCCAGCAGTTCCAGGGGGCGGGCGGATACGCAGTATTTT. It encodes CASSSRGRADTQYF.

The V gene is TRBV7-2, the J gene TRBJ1-5; TRBD1 agrees at 7 bases. Germline CDR1 reads SGHTA; CDR2 reads FQGNSA. V lost 2 bases to trimming and J lost 8 bases; unmatched junction nucleotides: 9. This CDR3 comprises 15 residues. The CDR3 region is CASSLSRDSGKPQHF. CDR3 DNA: TGTGCCAGCAGCTTATCCCGGGACAGCGGCAAGCCCCAGCATTTT.

The chain uses TRBV18 and TRBJ1-5; D uncertain. Trimming removed 2 bases at V and 6 bases at J, with 11 bases between. CDR1 is KGHSH and CDR2 is LQKENI in the germline V gene. This CDR3 spans 14 amino acids. The CDR3 nucleotides read TGTGCCAGCTCACCAGGTCGAGGCGGTCAGCCCCAGCATTTT. Protein sequence: CASSPGRGGQPQHF.

The chain carries TRBV28 and TRBJ2-1, with D perhaps TRBD2 (6 bases). Germline V lookup: CDR1 MDHEN, CDR2 SYDVKM. The CDR3 is 13 residues long. With 6 bases removed from V and 12 bases from J, the gap between germline ends came to 18 bases. Here the CDR3 reads CASSLTAGRMQFF. CDR3 DNA: TGTGCCAGCAGCCTAACAGCGGGCCGGATGCAGTTCTTC.

V and J are TRBV19 and TRBJ1-4; D is possibly TRBD1 (5 bases). Trimming took 4 bases from V and 6 from J, leaving 12 bases between them. Looked up from germline, CDR1 is LNHDA and CDR2 is SQIVND (reference sequence). The CDR3 runs to 14 residues. CDR3 DNA sequence: TGTGCCAGTAGTACCCCCCAACAGGATGAAAAACTGTTTTTT. Its translation: CASSTPQQDEKLFF.